These 32 T cell receptor beta chains were sequenced from one sample in a study of T cell responses to AZD1222 COVID-19 vaccine. This table comes from immunoSEQ multiplex PCR, and its TCRdb copy is limited to in-frame clones, with some not included. The sample contains approximately 120,000 clones, roughly 89% of which appear only once. The sequencing here drew on peripheral blood, taken on day 0 of AZD1222 vaccination. The source of these receptors is an adult in good health.

This chain links TRBV4-2 with TRBJ2-5; 8 bases fit TRBD2. This CDR3 spans 16 amino acids. Germline loops: CDR1 LGHNA, CDR2 YNFKEQ. V lost 2 bases, J lost 4 bases, and 9 bases stayed unmatched. CDR3 sequence reads: CASSQTPGLGLETQYF. The CDR3 bases are TGTGCCAGCAGCCAAACGCCGGGACTAGGATTAGAGACCCAGTACTTC.

This sequence joins TRBV7-9 and TRBJ1-2; D is possibly TRBD1 (5 bases). The V gene lost 0 bases and the J gene lost 7 bases, with 18 bases spanning the gap. This CDR3 spans 16 amino acids. The germline CDR1 and CDR2 sequences are SEHNR and FQNEAQ (reference sequence). In nucleotides, the CDR3 is TGTGCCAGCAGCTTAGCGGGACCCGCGAGGGAGAGTGGCTACACCTTC. It translates to CASSLAGPARESGYTF.

V and J are TRBV19 and TRBJ1-4, with a tentative D call TRBD1 (6 bases). The germline CDR1 and CDR2 sequences are LNHDA and SQIVND (reference sequence). The V end was cut by 8 bases, the J end by 0 bases, with 10 bases between. The CDR3 runs to 14 residues. The CDR3 protein is CASAPGATNEKLFF. CDR3 nucleotides: TGTGCCAGTGCCCCAGGGGCAACTAATGAAAAACTGTTTTTT.

This rearrangement joins TRBV5-4 to TRBJ2-3, with TRBD2 matching over 11 bases. With V trimmed by 2 bases and J by 4 bases, 0 bases remained unmatched. The CDR3 runs 14 residues. Germline V gene lookup returns CDR1 SGHNT and CDR2 YYREEE (reference sequence). CDR3 loop: CASSFSGGADTQYF. In DNA form, the CDR3 reads TGTGCCAGCAGCTTTAGCGGGGGGGCAGATACGCAGTATTTT.

In its sample, this clone was seen once. This chain connects TRBV2 to TRBJ1-2; weak D call: TRBD1 (6 bases). The CDR3 spans 15 residues. Per the germline V gene, CDR1 is SNHLY and CDR2 is FYNNEI. V was clipped by 2 bases and J by 8 bases, with 18 bases between them. DNA of the CDR3: TGTGCCAGCAGTGAAATACCAGGGGAGGCTAGGGGCTACACCTTC. This gives the protein CASSEIPGEARGYTF.

The rearrangement joins TRBV19 to TRBJ1-2; weak D call: TRBD1 (5 bases). The CDR3 loop spans 11 amino acids. V dropped 9 bases and J dropped 8 bases, with 13 bases sitting between them. CDR1 and CDR2 from the germline V gene are LNHDA and SQIVND (reference sequence). DNA of the CDR3: TGTGCCAGCCTGGGGCGTGGGGGCTACACCTTC. This encodes CASLGRGGYTF. The full variable domain, in which reference TRBV19 and TRBJ1-2 provide the parts outside the CDR3, is DGGITQSPKYLFRKEGQNVTLSCEQNLNHDAMYWYRQDPGQGLRLIYYSQIVNDFQKGDIAEGYSVSREKKESFPLTVTSAQKNPTAFYLCASLGRGGYTFGSGTRLTVV.

V gene TRBV25-1 combines with J gene TRBJ1-6; 7 bases line up with TRBD1. V trimming: 4 bases; J trimming: 6 bases; junction bases outside the gene matches: 3. This CDR3 contains 14 residues. Germline CDR1 MGHDK, CDR2 SYGVNS. The CDR3 DNA reads as TGTGCCAGCAGTGGGGACAGAGTTAATTCACCCCTCCACTTT. It encodes CASSGDRVNSPLHF. The full variable domain, its missing parts supplied by reference TRBV25-1 and TRBJ1-6, is EADIYQTPRYLVIGTGKKITLECSQTMGHDKMYWYQQDPGMELHLIHYSYGVNSTEKGDLSSESTVSRIRTEHFPLTLESARPSHTSQYLCASSGDRVNSPLHFGNGTRLTVT.

The rearrangement links TRBV19 to TRBJ2-2; D is possibly TRBD2 (6 bases). The germline CDR1 and CDR2 sequences are LNHDA and SQIVND (reference sequence). The CDR3 is 16 amino acids. The ends were cut back, 4 bases at V and 5 bases at J, with 17 bases in the middle. The CDR3 reads CASSNRLGSGTGELFF. CDR3 DNA sequence: TGTGCCAGTAGTAACCGACTAGGTTCGGGGACCGGGGAGCTGTTTTTT.

The chain carries TRBV19 and TRBJ2-7, with D possibly being TRBD2 (5 bases). Trimming removed 9 bases from V and 6 bases from J, with 15 bases in between. The V gene's germline CDR1 is LNHDA and CDR2 SQIVND (reference sequence). The CDR3 sequence is 12 residues long. In nucleotides, the CDR3 is TGTGCCAGCAGGACTGGGGTTGGCGAGCAGTACTTC. Residues: CASRTGVGEQYF. The full variable domain, in which reference TRBV19 and TRBJ2-7 provide the parts outside the CDR3, is DGGITQSPKYLFRKEGQNVTLSCEQNLNHDAMYWYRQDPGQGLRLIYYSQIVNDFQKGDIAEGYSVSREKKESFPLTVTSAQKNPTAFYLCASRTGVGEQYFGPGTRLTVT.

This sequence joins TRBV3-1 (or the pseudogene TRBV3-2) and TRBJ2-5, with D unresolved. CDR3 size: 15 residues. CDR1 and CDR2 from the germline V gene are LGHDT and YNNKEL (reference sequence). The ends were cut back, 3 bases at V and 2 bases at J, with 13 bases in the middle. CDR3 DNA sequence: TGTGCCAGCAGCCATTATGCAGATCATCAAGAGACCCAGTACTTC. It encodes CASSHYADHQETQYF.

The chain links TRBV5-1 to TRBJ2-3, with D tentatively TRBD2 (6 bases). With 4 bases removed from V and 2 bases from J, the gap between germline ends came to 20 bases. Germline V CDR1 and CDR2: SGHRS, YFSETQ. This CDR3 is 17 amino acids long. CDR3 in amino acids: CASSPDLGGASTDTQYF. The DNA of the CDR3 is TGCGCCAGCAGCCCCGATCTGGGAGGAGCCTCCACAGATACGCAGTATTTT. Looking up the rest from reference TRBV5-1 and TRBJ2-3 gives the full variable domain: KAGVTQTPRYLIKTRGQQVTLSCSPISGHRSVSWYQQTPGQGLQFLFEYFSETQRNKGNFPGRFSGRQFSNSRSEMNVSTLELGDSALYLCASSPDLGGASTDTQYFGPGTRLTVL.

V is TRBV2 and J is TRBJ2-7; the D gene could be TRBD1 or TRBD2 (6 bases each). Germline V gives CDR1 SNHLY, CDR2 FYNNEI. Trimming shortened V by 4 bases and J by 1 base, and 8 bases separated the two germline ends. There are 13 residues in the CDR3. Here the CDR3 reads CASSGGASYEQYF. The CDR3 bases are TGTGCCAGCAGTGGGGGGGCTTCCTACGAGCAGTACTTC.

The V gene is TRBV7-3, the J gene TRBJ2-7; 9 bases agree with TRBD1. CDR1 is SGHTA and CDR2 is FQGTGA in the germline V gene. The CDR3 has 17 residues. The ends lost 0 bases at V and 5 bases at J; junction bases unmatched: 11. The CDR3 protein is CASSLTVGQGGGNEQYF. CDR3 DNA: TGTGCCAGCAGCTTAACGGTGGGACAGGGAGGAGGCAACGAGCAGTACTTC.

This sequence joins TRBV6-5 and TRBJ2-2; 7 nucleotides agree with TRBD1. Looked up from germline, CDR1 is MNHEY and CDR2 is SVGAGI. The CDR3 contains 15 residues. V lost 7 bases and J lost 0; bases outside the gene matches: 5. The CDR3 DNA follows: TGTGCCAGCACTCTGGGACAGACGAACACCGGGGAGCTGTTTTTT. Its translation is CASTLGQTNTGELFF.

This chain connects TRBV7-9 to TRBJ2-7, with D maybe TRBD2 (5 bases). V lost 4 bases, J lost 3 bases, and 10 bases lay in between. CDR3 length equals 13 residues. In germline, CDR1 is SEHNR, CDR2 FQNEAQ (reference sequence). Written as DNA, the CDR3 is TGTGCCAGCAGCTCCAATAGCGTCTACGAGCAGTACTTC. Translating gives CASSSNSVYEQYF.

V usage is TRBV21-1 and J usage is TRBJ1-2. TRBV21-1 is reported as a pseudogene. The CDR3 runs 14 residues. CDR3 residues: CASNLGRRDYGYTF. The CDR3 DNA sequence: TGTGCCAGCAACCTAGGGAGGAGGGACTATGGCTACACCTTC.

The chain employs TRBV5-1 and TRBJ2-1; 9 nucleotides match TRBD2. Germline CDR1 is SGHRS and CDR2 is YFSETQ. This CDR3 comprises 15 residues. V trimming: 4 bases; J trimming: 5 bases; junction bases outside the gene matches: 7. CDR3 bases: TGCGCCAGCAGCCCCATAGCGGGGGAGAACAATGAGCAGTTCTTC. This translates into CASSPIAGENNEQFF.

This chain connects TRBV2 to TRBJ2-3; TRBD2 aligns across 13 bases. Trimming cost V 5 bases and J 3 bases; bases outside gene matches: 2. Germline CDR1 reads SNHLY; CDR2 reads FYNNEI. The CDR3 has 15 residues. In nucleotides, the CDR3 is TGTGCCAGCAGTTGGACTAGCGGGGGTACAGATACGCAGTATTTT. Protein sequence: CASSWTSGGTDTQYF.

This clone was detected only once. The chain has TRBV2 and TRBJ1-1, with D possibly matching TRBD1 (5 bases). From germline, CDR1 is SNHLY and CDR2 FYNNEI. V gave up 7 bases and J gave up 10 bases, with 22 bases separating them. The CDR3 has 14 residues. CDR3 sequence (DNA): TGTGCCAGCATTAAAGGGTTAAGGGCAGGGAGAGCTTTCTTT. This sequence encodes CASIKGLRAGRAFF.

CDR3 residues: CASSPLAGGPLTDTQYF. In DNA form, the CDR3 reads TGTGCCAGCAGTCCCCTAGCGGGGGGGCCGTTAACAGATACGCAGTATTTT. This rearrangement joins TRBV2 to TRBJ2-3; TRBD2 matches at 12 bases. Unmatched junction bases numbered 9, after V lost 5 bases and J lost 3 bases. This CDR3 comprises 17 residues. The germline V gene has CDR1 SNHLY and CDR2 FYNNEI.

V usage is TRBV7-2 and J usage is TRBJ1-1; possibly TRBD1 for D (5 bases). This CDR3 contains 15 residues. Germline lookup yields CDR1 SGHTA and CDR2 FQGNSA. With 1 base removed from V and 1 base from J, the gap between germline ends came to 10 bases. CDR3 protein: CASSLVGGTNTEAFF. For the CDR3, the DNA is TGTGCCAGCAGCTTAGTGGGGGGGACGAACACTGAAGCTTTCTTT.

The V gene is TRBV11-2, the J gene TRBJ1-4; D perhaps matches TRBD1 (6 bases). The CDR3 is made up of 15 amino acids. The germline V gene encodes CDR1 SGHAT and CDR2 FQNNGV. Trimming removed 5 bases at V and 3 bases at J, with 13 bases between. The CDR3 DNA sequence: TGTGCCAGCAGCCCCCCGAGGGGGTCTAATGAAAAACTGTTTTTT. Its protein product is CASSPPRGSNEKLFF.

The rearrangement links TRBV7-9 to TRBJ1-4; a weak D match, TRBD1 (5 bases). CDR3 length: 15 amino acids. In germline, CDR1 is SEHNR, CDR2 FQNEAQ (reference sequence). The ends were cut back, 5 bases at V and 5 bases at J, with 15 bases in the middle. The CDR3 spells CASSRTGVPNEKLFF. DNA of the CDR3: TGTGCCAGCAGCCGTACAGGAGTACCGAATGAAAAACTGTTTTTT. The complete variable domain, with remaining parts taken from reference TRBV7-9 and TRBJ1-4, reads DTGVSQNPRHKITKRGQNVTFRCDPISEHNRLYWYRQTLGQGPEFLTYFQNEAQLEKSRLLSDRFSAERPKGSFSTLEIQRTEQGDSAMYLCASSRTGVPNEKLFFGSGTQLSVL.

The V gene is TRBV3-1 (or the pseudogene TRBV3-2), the J gene TRBJ2-1; D gene ambiguous. V was cut by 5 bases and J by 0 bases, with 14 bases left in between. From germline, CDR1 is LGHDT and CDR2 YNNKEL (reference sequence). The CDR3 is 16 residues long. The CDR3, as DNA: TGTGCCAGCAGCTCGGGCCTACCTAGCTCCTACAATGAGCAGTTCTTC. Encoded protein: CASSSGLPSSYNEQFF.

Details on this clone: Other nucleotide sequences from this sample produce the same CDR3. The chain uses TRBV6-5 and TRBJ1-1; TRBD1 might be the D (6 bases). CDR3 size: 15 residues. Germline CDR1 reads MNHEY; CDR2 reads SVGAGI. The germline V and J ends were trimmed by 0 bases and 2 bases, with 10 bases remaining between them. CDR3 nucleotide sequence: TGTGCCAGCAGTTACTCAACCAGGGGAAACACTGAAGCTTTCTTT. It encodes CASSYSTRGNTEAFF.

The chain links TRBV5-1 to TRBJ1-4; 7 nucleotides align to TRBD1. Germline V lookup: CDR1 SGHRS, CDR2 YFSETQ. V gave up 4 bases and J gave up 8 bases; unmatched junction bases: 14. The CDR3 has 16 residues. This chain's CDR3 is CASSVQGTAIREKLFF. CDR3 nucleotide sequence: TGCGCCAGCAGCGTACAAGGGACAGCGATAAGGGAAAAACTGTTTTTT.

V is TRBV9 and J is TRBJ2-1; 9 bases are a match to TRBD2. Per germline, CDR1 SGDLS and CDR2 YYNGEE. The CDR3 runs to 15 residues. J was trimmed by 2 bases and V by 4 bases; bases with no gene match: 4. The CDR3 sequence: CASSIIAGAYNEQFF. CDR3 in DNA: TGTGCCAGCAGCATAATAGCGGGGGCCTACAATGAGCAGTTCTTC.

The chain employs TRBV3-1 (or the pseudogene TRBV3-2) and TRBJ2-7; 9 positions agree with TRBD1. With V trimmed by 3 bases and J by 3 bases, 9 bases remained unmatched. Per the germline V gene, CDR1 is LGHDT and CDR2 is YNNKEL (reference sequence). The length of the CDR3 is 16 residues. In DNA form, the CDR3 reads TGTGCCAGCAGCCATAACGCGGGACAGGGTCGCTACGAGCAGTACTTC. Translating it yields CASSHNAGQGRYEQYF.

The CDR3 sequence: CATSDSRQGGNSPLHF. The CDR3 bases are TGTGCCACCAGTGATTCCCGACAGGGTGGAAATTCACCCCTCCACTTT. The genes are TRBV24-1 and TRBJ1-6; 7 positions match TRBD1. The CDR3 totals 16 residues. CDR1 and CDR2 (germline): KGHDR, SFDVKD. Losses at the gene ends were 2 bases for V and 7 bases for J; bases not matched to a gene: 7.

The chain carries TRBV12-3 or TRBV12-4 and TRBJ1-2, with 9 bases matching TRBD1. The CDR3 has 12 residues. V trimming: 10 bases; J trimming: 7 bases; junction bases outside the gene matches: 7. The CDR3 spells CATRTGARGYTF. The DNA of the CDR3 is TGTGCCACTCGGACAGGGGCCCGTGGCTACACCTTC.

The CDR3: CASSFGGVDGNTIYF. The CDR3 DNA reads TGTGCCAGCAGCTTTGGTGGAGTGGATGGAAACACCATATATTTT. This chain joins TRBV7-9 and TRBJ1-3; unclear D gene. Per germline, CDR1 SEHNR and CDR2 FQNEAQ (reference sequence). V shed 3 bases and J shed 3 bases, with 12 bases lying between them. The CDR3 sequence is 15 residues long.

The chain links TRBV11-3 to TRBJ2-5; TRBD1 aligns across 7 bases. Germline loops: CDR1 SGHNT, CDR2 YENEEA. The CDR3 runs 13 residues. The V and J ends lost 3 bases and 5 bases, in that order; junction bases with no gene match: 3. The CDR3: CASSFEGAETQYF. DNA for the CDR3: TGTGCCAGCAGCTTCGAGGGGGCTGAGACCCAGTACTTC.